The source of this TCR beta chain is a study of blood T cells in healthy people across ages. The use of a sample-barcoded 5' primer and a J-beta primer mix characterized a second PCR of 7 to 11 cycles. Each TCR beta cDNA got a 12-nucleotide random molecular identifier. MiXCR, applied by TCRdb to the 5' RACE reads, yields one record per CDR3 protein. The repertoire holds approximately 760,000 distinct CDR3 sequences, with 20% to 25% as singletons. CDR1 is SQVTM, CDR2 ANQGSEA, per germline. This CDR3 region has 11 residues. The sample also formed part of further work on T cells of mothers and their children.

This receptor was obtained from a boy younger than 18 in good health. The chain couples TRBV29-1 to TRBJ2-7; 7 bases are a match to TRBD1. The assigned J gene may be wrong: the sequence end matches TRBJ2-5 better. The sequencing sample was made of blood. The CDR3 loop reads CSPGGQETQYF. The CDR3 DNA follows: TGCAGCCCAGGGGGCCAAGAGACCCAGTACTTC.